A single sample is the source of the 30 T cell receptor beta chains below, sequenced in a study of blood T cell repertoires in COVID-19. Sequencing used immunoSEQ multiplex PCR; TCRdb keeps in-frame clones, though not all of them. The sample carries more than 300,000 clones, nearly 90% recorded once. Material: peripheral blood. Receptors originate from a woman in her forties with COVID-19, enrolled during active disease.

V usage is TRBV2 and J usage is TRBJ2-1, with a weak D call TRBD2 (5 bases). This CDR3 is 14 amino acids long. Deletions cut 6 bases from V and 6 bases from J, with 15 bases between. CDR1 and CDR2 (germline): SNHLY, FYNNEI. The CDR3 loop reads CASSFGQDFNEQFF. The CDR3 DNA follows: TGTGCCAGCAGCTTCGGCCAGGACTTCAATGAGCAGTTCTTC.

This chain joins TRBV5-5 and TRBJ2-1; 7 nucleotides line up with TRBD2. After removal of 0 bases from V and 0 bases from J, the junction contained 3 bases not matched to a gene. Germline lookup yields CDR1 SGHKS and CDR2 YYEKEE (reference sequence). CDR3 length: 16 amino acids. The CDR3: CASSLGLAVSYNEQFF. The CDR3, as DNA: TGTGCCAGCAGCTTGGGGCTAGCGGTCTCCTACAATGAGCAGTTCTTC.

The V call is TRBV5-6, the J call TRBJ2-1, with 11 bases that match TRBD2. V lost 4 bases to trimming and J lost 7 bases; unmatched junction nucleotides: 10. The CDR3 contains 16 residues. Germline lookup yields CDR1 SGHDT and CDR2 YYEEEE. This chain's CDR3 is CASSGVAGGPGNEQFF. The CDR3 coding sequence is TGTGCCAGCAGCGGGGTAGCGGGAGGGCCGGGGAATGAGCAGTTCTTC.

This clone was observed a handful of times. CDR3 loop: CASSSWKQGTNTGELFF. The CDR3 coding sequence is TGTGCCAGCAGCTCCTGGAAACAGGGGACTAACACCGGGGAGCTGTTTTTT. V is TRBV11-3 and J is TRBJ2-2; D perhaps matches TRBD1 (7 bases). This CDR3 is built from 17 residues. Germline values: CDR1 SGHNT, CDR2 YENEEA. V lost 4 bases to trimming and J lost 2 bases, with 17 bases between them.

The chain is built from TRBV29-1 and TRBJ1-4, with 10 bases identical to TRBD1. The CDR3 is 13 residues long. Germline CDR1 SQVTM, CDR2 ANQGSEA. V lost 7 bases to trimming and J lost 8 bases; unmatched junction nucleotides: 7. The CDR3 DNA is TGCAGCGCATTGACAGGGGGCAGGGAAAAACTGTTTTTT. It codes for CSALTGGREKLFF.

CDR3 region: CASSITAGNTIYF. Written as DNA, the CDR3 is TGTGCCAGTAGTATCACGGCTGGAAACACCATATATTTT. The J gene is TRBJ1-3, the V gene TRBV19, with D unresolved. Germline V gives CDR1 LNHDA, CDR2 SQIVND (reference sequence). CDR3 length equals 13 residues. The V end lost 3 bases, the J end lost 2 bases, and 5 bases lay between the germline ends.

J is TRBJ2-3 and V is TRBV6-5; no clear D gene. Germline V CDR1 and CDR2: MNHEY, SVGAGI. V dropped 4 bases and J dropped 0 bases, with 14 bases sitting between them. The CDR3 is 16 residues long. CDR3: CASSLTRFGSTDTQYF. The DNA of the CDR3 is TGTGCCAGCAGTTTAACCAGGTTCGGAAGCACAGATACGCAGTATTTT.

Only one count was recorded for this clone. J is TRBJ2-1 and V is TRBV19; D possibly corresponds to TRBD2 (6 bases). From germline, CDR1 is LNHDA and CDR2 SQIVND (reference sequence). Deletions cut 3 bases from V and 1 base from J, with 10 bases between. The CDR3 covers 15 residues. The CDR3 loop is CASSMGSGSYNEQFF. The CDR3 nucleotides read TGTGCCAGTAGTATGGGTAGCGGTTCCTACAATGAGCAGTTCTTC.

The table lists this clone with a few counts. This chain joins TRBV6-6 and TRBJ1-1, with a tentative D call TRBD1 (5 bases). The CDR3 has 14 amino acids. V lost 0 bases and J 7 bases, leaving 12 bases between the germline ends. The germline V gene encodes CDR1 MNHNY and CDR2 SVGAGI (reference sequence). The CDR3 loop is CASSYSEGGVEAFF. CDR3 sequence (DNA): TGTGCCAGCAGTTACTCCGAGGGAGGGGTTGAAGCTTTCTTT.

The CDR3 coding sequence is TGCAGCGTTGGGGGACTAGCGGGAGAGGAGACCCAGTACTTC. Protein: CSVGGLAGEETQYF. The chain is built from TRBV29-1 and TRBJ2-5, with TRBD2 identical over 14 bases. V gave up 4 bases and J gave up 5 bases; unmatched junction bases: 3. There are 14 residues in the CDR3. Germline V CDR1 and CDR2: SQVTM, ANQGSEA.

The chain is built from TRBV7-2 and TRBJ1-6, with TRBD1 matching over 10 bases. The CDR3 runs 15 residues. Trimming removed 5 bases from V and 14 bases from J; junction bases left unmatched: 12. The germline V gene encodes CDR1 SGHTA and CDR2 FQGNSA. DNA for the CDR3: TGTGCCAGCAGCCCCGGGACAGGGGAAATAGTAACCCTCCACTTT. This gives the protein CASSPGTGEIVTLHF.

This clone was counted a few times. The J gene is TRBJ1-3, the V gene TRBV3-1 (or the pseudogene TRBV3-2); unclear D gene. This CDR3 region has 14 residues. CDR1 and CDR2 (germline): LGHDT, YNNKEL (reference sequence). V was shortened by 4 bases and J by 3 bases, with 10 bases between the two germline ends. The CDR3 sequence is CASSLSGSGNTIYF. The CDR3 nucleotides are TGTGCCAGCAGCCTCAGTGGGAGTGGAAACACCATATATTTT.

The rearrangement uses TRBV6-5 and TRBJ2-5; 8 positions match TRBD1. Germline V gene sequence: CDR1 MNHEY, CDR2 SVGAGI. This CDR3 has 13 residues. V lost 5 bases, J lost 5 bases, and 4 bases stayed unmatched. CDR3 DNA sequence: TGTGCCAGCAGTCCAGGGGGCCGGGAGACCCAGTACTTC. Translated, it gives CASSPGGRETQYF.

The chain couples TRBV4-3 to TRBJ2-1; 8 bases agree with TRBD1. Per the germline V gene, CDR1 is LGHNA and CDR2 is YSLEER. V was clipped by 0 bases and J by 0 bases; unmatched bases: 10. CDR3 length: 19 amino acids. In DNA, the CDR3 is TGCGCCAGCAGCCAAGATTGGGTCGCAGGGGGCCTCTCCTACAATGAGCAGTTCTTC. Protein product: CASSQDWVAGGLSYNEQFF.

This sequence joins TRBV2 and TRBJ1-5; D call uncertain. The CDR3 runs 13 residues. Between the trimmed V and J ends, which lost 4 bases and 1 base, there was a span of 5 bases. The germline V gene encodes CDR1 SNHLY and CDR2 FYNNEI. Here the CDR3 DNA reads TGTGCCAGCAGTGTACAGAGCAATCAGCCCCAGCATTTT. Translating gives CASSVQSNQPQHF.

The chain combines TRBV6-5 with TRBJ2-7; 7 bases line up with TRBD1. Losses at the gene ends were 0 bases for V and 7 bases for J; bases not matched to a gene: 6. CDR1 and CDR2 (germline): MNHEY, SVGAGI. This CDR3 has 14 residues. The CDR3 here is CASSYSTGWGEQYF. The CDR3 DNA is TGTGCCAGCAGTTACTCGACAGGGTGGGGAGAGCAGTACTTC.

This chain uses TRBV3-1 (or the pseudogene TRBV3-2) with TRBJ1-6; 7 bases are shared with TRBD1. V dropped 4 bases and J dropped 6; count of bases not matched to a gene: 9. Germline CDR1 is LGHDT and CDR2 is YNNKEL (reference sequence). The CDR3 sequence is 16 residues long. The CDR3 sequence: CASSLREAGGNSPLHF. CDR3 DNA: TGTGCCAGCAGCCTCCGAGAGGCAGGGGGTAATTCACCCCTCCACTTT.

V is TRBV7-2 and J is TRBJ1-5; a possible D gene is TRBD1 (5 bases). V lost 5 bases and J 4 bases, leaving 24 bases between the germline ends. The CDR3 has 18 amino acids. CDR1 and CDR2 (germline): SGHTA, FQGNSA. The CDR3 here is CASSPKGGAAGLNQPQHF. The CDR3 bases are TGTGCCAGCAGCCCAAAGGGCGGGGCGGCAGGGTTAAATCAGCCCCAGCATTTT.

The V call is TRBV27, the J call TRBJ1-3, with D unclear. Germline loops: CDR1 MNHEY, CDR2 SMNVEV (reference sequence). With 5 bases removed from V and 1 base from J, the gap between germline ends came to 6 bases. The CDR3 runs to 13 residues. The chain's CDR3 is CASSVTSGNTIYF. CDR3 bases: TGTGCCAGCAGTGTGACTTCTGGAAACACCATATATTTT.

This chain uses TRBV6-5 with TRBJ1-2; no firm D call. The CDR3 runs to 13 residues. Trimming pared 5 bases from V and 8 bases from J, leaving 15 bases between. The V gene's germline CDR1 is MNHEY and CDR2 SVGAGI. The CDR3 region is CASSITWAQGYTF. DNA for the CDR3: TGTGCCAGCAGTATCACTTGGGCGCAAGGCTACACCTTC.

The gene calls are TRBV5-1 and TRBJ1-1, with 9 bases matching TRBD1. With 7 bases clipped from V and 3 bases from J, the junction kept 4 bases outside the gene matches. Germline V CDR1 and CDR2: SGHRS, YFSETQ. This CDR3 contains 13 residues. CDR3 loop: CASARQGDTEAFF. The CDR3 DNA follows: TGCGCCAGCGCTCGACAGGGGGACACTGAAGCTTTCTTT.

This chain connects TRBV5-4 to TRBJ2-5, with D possibly being TRBD1 (6 bases). With 0 bases removed from V and 3 bases from J, the gap between germline ends came to 15 bases. The germline CDR1 and CDR2 sequences are SGHNT and YYREEE (reference sequence). The length of the CDR3 is 16 residues. This CDR3 is CASSLGGSGAEETQYF. In DNA form, the CDR3 reads TGTGCCAGCAGCTTGGGGGGATCAGGGGCGGAAGAGACCCAGTACTTC.

The V and J genes are TRBV2 and TRBJ2-1, with 9 nucleotides matching TRBD2. Germline V gives CDR1 SNHLY, CDR2 FYNNEI. The CDR3 loop spans 13 amino acids. Unmatched junction bases numbered 4, after V lost 5 bases and J lost 8 bases. The CDR3 protein is CASSPSGIYEQFF. The CDR3, as DNA: TGTGCCAGCAGTCCTAGCGGGATCTATGAGCAGTTCTTC.

The V gene is TRBV28, the J gene TRBJ1-2; tentatively, D is TRBD1 (6 bases). The CDR3 extends over 13 amino acids. Trimming removed 5 bases at V and 2 bases at J, with 9 bases between. Looked up from germline, CDR1 is MDHEN and CDR2 is SYDVKM. The CDR3, as DNA: TGTGCCAGCAGTAGGGGGTTAAACTATGGCTACACCTTC. As protein: CASSRGLNYGYTF.

V is TRBV27 and J is TRBJ2-1; no clear D gene. Germline V gives CDR1 MNHEY, CDR2 SMNVEV (reference sequence). The CDR3 is 13 amino acids. Trimming pared 2 bases from V and 2 bases from J, leaving 4 bases between. Written as DNA, the CDR3 is TGTGCCAGCAGTTTAAGCCCCTACAATGAGCAGTTCTTC. Protein: CASSLSPYNEQFF.

The J gene is TRBJ1-5, the V gene TRBV11-2, with TRBD1 matching 8 bases. The CDR3 runs 15 residues. Germline loops: CDR1 SGHAT, CDR2 FQNNGV. Trimming at V came to 5 bases and at J to 3 bases, leaving 6 bases not matched to a gene. The CDR3 DNA reads TGTGCCAGCAGCCCAAGACAGGGGCTCAATCAGCCCCAGCATTTT. Encoded protein: CASSPRQGLNQPQHF. Variable domain in full (rest from reference TRBV11-2 and TRBJ1-5): EAGVAQSPRYKIIEKRQSVAFWCNPISGHATLYWYQQILGQGPKLLIQFQNNGVVDDSQLPKDRFSAERLKGVDSTLKIQPAKLEDSAVYLCASSPRQGLNQPQHFGDGTRLSIL.

The V call is TRBV11-3, the J call TRBJ2-7, with TRBD2 matching over 12 bases. CDR1 is SGHNT, CDR2 YENEEA, per germline. The CDR3 has 17 amino acids. V lost 1 base and J lost 5; bases outside the gene matches: 9. In DNA, the CDR3 is TGTGCCAGCAGCTTAGGGGCTAGCGGGAGGGCCGGCGACGAGCAGTACTTC. It codes for CASSLGASGRAGDEQYF.

The V and J genes are TRBV19 and TRBJ1-5; maybe TRBD1 (6 bases). Germline CDR1 and CDR2: LNHDA and SQIVND (reference sequence). V dropped 7 bases and J dropped 2 bases, with 12 bases sitting between them. The CDR3 runs 14 residues. The CDR3: CASIQGFGNQPQHF. CDR3 nucleotide sequence: TGTGCCAGTATACAGGGTTTCGGCAATCAGCCCCAGCATTTT.

The chain has TRBV7-2 and TRBJ1-2; no clear D gene. The germline V gene encodes CDR1 SGHTA and CDR2 FQGNSA. The V gene lost 1 base and the J gene lost 5 bases, with 5 bases spanning the gap. The CDR3 sequence is 12 residues long. The CDR3 DNA sequence: TGTGCCAGCAGCTTAGGGCTGTATGGCTACACCTTC. This translates into CASSLGLYGYTF.

The chain combines TRBV18 with TRBJ1-2; tentative D call: TRBD1 (5 bases). CDR1 and CDR2 from the germline V gene are KGHSH and LQKENI. V shed 4 bases and J shed 4 bases, with 13 bases lying between them. This CDR3 is built from 14 residues. The chain's CDR3 is CASSLATDIYGYTF. The CDR3 bases are TGTGCCAGCTCACTGGCGACGGACATCTATGGCTACACCTTC. The entire variable domain, with the rest obtained from reference TRBV18 and TRBJ1-2, is as follows: NAGVMQNPRHLVRRRGQEARLRCSPMKGHSHVYWYRQLPEEGLKFMVYLQKENIIDESGMPKERFSAEFPKEGPSILRIQQVVRGDSAAYFCASSLATDIYGYTFGSGTRLTVV.